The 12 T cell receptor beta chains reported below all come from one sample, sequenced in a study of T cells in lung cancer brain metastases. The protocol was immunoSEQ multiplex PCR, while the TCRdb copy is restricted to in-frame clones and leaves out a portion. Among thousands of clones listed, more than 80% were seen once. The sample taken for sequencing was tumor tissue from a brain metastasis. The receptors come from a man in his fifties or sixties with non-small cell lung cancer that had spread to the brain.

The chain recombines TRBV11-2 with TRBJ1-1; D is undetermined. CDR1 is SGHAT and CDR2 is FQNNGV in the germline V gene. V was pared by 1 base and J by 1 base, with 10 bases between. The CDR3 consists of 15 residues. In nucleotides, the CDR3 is TGTGCCAGCAGCTTAGGGGCGGAGAGGAACACTGAAGCTTTCTTT. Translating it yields CASSLGAERNTEAFF. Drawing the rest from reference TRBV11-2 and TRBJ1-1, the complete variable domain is EAGVAQSPRYKIIEKRQSVAFWCNPISGHATLYWYQQILGQGPKLLIQFQNNGVVDDSQLPKDRFSAERLKGVDSTLKIQPAKLEDSAVYLCASSLGAERNTEAFFGQGTRLTVV.

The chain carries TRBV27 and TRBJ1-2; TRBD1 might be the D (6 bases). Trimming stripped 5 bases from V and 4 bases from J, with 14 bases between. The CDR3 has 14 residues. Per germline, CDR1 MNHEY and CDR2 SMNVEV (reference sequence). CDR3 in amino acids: CASSPKTGSYGYTF. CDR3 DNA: TGTGCCAGCAGTCCTAAGACAGGCAGCTATGGCTACACCTTC.

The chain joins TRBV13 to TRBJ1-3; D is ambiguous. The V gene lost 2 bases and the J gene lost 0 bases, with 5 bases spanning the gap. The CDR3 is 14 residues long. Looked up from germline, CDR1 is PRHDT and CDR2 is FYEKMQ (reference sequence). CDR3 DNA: TGTGCCAGCAGCTTAACGGACTCTGGAAACACCATATATTTT. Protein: CASSLTDSGNTIYF.

CDR3 amino acids: CASSSVRGDTEAFF. As DNA, the CDR3 is TGTGCCAGCAGCTCAGTCCGGGGAGACACTGAAGCTTTCTTT. The chain links TRBV7-9 to TRBJ1-1; unclear D gene. The germline V and J ends were trimmed by 4 bases and 3 bases, with 12 bases remaining between them. The CDR3 loop spans 14 amino acids. Germline values: CDR1 SEHNR, CDR2 FQNEAQ (reference sequence).

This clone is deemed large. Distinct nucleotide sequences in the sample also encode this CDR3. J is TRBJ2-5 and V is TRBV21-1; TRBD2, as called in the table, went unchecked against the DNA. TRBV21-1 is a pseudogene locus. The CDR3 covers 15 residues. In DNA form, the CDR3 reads TGTGCCAGCAGCCGGGAGGGAGGGGCCGCAGAGACCCAGTACTTC. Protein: CASSREGGAAETQYF.

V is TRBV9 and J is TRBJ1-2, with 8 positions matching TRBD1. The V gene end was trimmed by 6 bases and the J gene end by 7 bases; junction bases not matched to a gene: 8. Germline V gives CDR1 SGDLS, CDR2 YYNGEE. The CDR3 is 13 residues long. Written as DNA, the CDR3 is TGTGCCAGCACCGCAGACAGGGGTCGTGGCTACACCTTC. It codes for CASTADRGRGYTF.

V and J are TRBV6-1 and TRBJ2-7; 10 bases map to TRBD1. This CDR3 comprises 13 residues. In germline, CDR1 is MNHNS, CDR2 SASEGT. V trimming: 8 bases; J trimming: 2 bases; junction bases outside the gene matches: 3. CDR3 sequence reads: CASRDRGTYEQYF. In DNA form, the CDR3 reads TGTGCCAGCCGGGACAGGGGAACCTACGAGCAGTACTTC.

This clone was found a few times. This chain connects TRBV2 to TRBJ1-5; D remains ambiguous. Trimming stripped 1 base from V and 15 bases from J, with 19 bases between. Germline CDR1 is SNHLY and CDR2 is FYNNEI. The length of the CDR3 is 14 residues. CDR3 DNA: TGTGCCAGCAGTGAAGGGTGGTACCGGTCGGCTCTGCATTTT. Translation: CASSEGWYRSALHF.

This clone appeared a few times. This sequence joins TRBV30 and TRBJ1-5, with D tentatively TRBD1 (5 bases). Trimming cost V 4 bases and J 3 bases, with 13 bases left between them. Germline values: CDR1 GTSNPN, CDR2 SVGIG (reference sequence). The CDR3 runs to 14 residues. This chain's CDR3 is CAWNAGTINQPQHF. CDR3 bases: TGTGCCTGGAACGCCGGGACGATCAATCAGCCCCAGCATTTT.

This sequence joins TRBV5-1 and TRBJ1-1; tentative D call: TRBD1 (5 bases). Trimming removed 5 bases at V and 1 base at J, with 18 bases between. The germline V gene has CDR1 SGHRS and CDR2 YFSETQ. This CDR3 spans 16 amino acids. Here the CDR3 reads CASSREGRGRNTEAFF. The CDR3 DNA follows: TGCGCCAGCAGTAGGGAGGGGCGGGGGAGGAACACTGAAGCTTTCTTT.

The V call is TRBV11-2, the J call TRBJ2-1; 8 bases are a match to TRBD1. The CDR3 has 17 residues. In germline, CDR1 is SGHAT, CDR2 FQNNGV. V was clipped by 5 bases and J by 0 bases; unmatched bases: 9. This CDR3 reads CASSIGQGLSSYNEQFF. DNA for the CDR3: TGTGCCAGCAGCATCGGACAGGGTCTAAGCTCCTACAATGAGCAGTTCTTC. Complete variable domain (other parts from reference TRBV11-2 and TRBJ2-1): EAGVAQSPRYKIIEKRQSVAFWCNPISGHATLYWYQQILGQGPKLLIQFQNNGVVDDSQLPKDRFSAERLKGVDSTLKIQPAKLEDSAVYLCASSIGQGLSSYNEQFFGPGTRLTVL.

The CDR3 sequence is CASSSLGADSSGNTIYF. The CDR3 coding sequence is TGCGCCAGCAGCTCCCTCGGGGCAGACAGCTCTGGAAACACCATATATTTT. V and J are TRBV5-1 and TRBJ1-3, with D tentatively TRBD1 (5 bases). V lost 3 bases to trimming and J lost 0 bases, with 16 bases between them. Germline lookup yields CDR1 SGHRS and CDR2 YFSETQ. The CDR3 runs to 17 residues.